The present T cell receptor beta chain was sequenced within a study of T cell clonality in common variable immunodeficiency (dated by TCRdb to the mid-2010s). The research as a whole found: TCRbeta clonality was higher in CVID subjects than in healthy controls (t-test p = 0.018), and the increase was most characteristic of about a third of subjects. CVID TCRbeta sequences were reported to have fewer deletions and N-nucleotide insertions and to lack highly modified clones with 13 or more V deletions. Correlations of repertoire features with clinical complications were constrained by heterogeneity among patients within the CVID cohort. Fewer TCRbeta clones were shared among CVID subjects than among healthy controls (p < 0.0001). According to the authors, finding the cause of the higher clonality in CVID would require sequencing the repertoires of T cell subpopulations. Despite equal DNA input, controls averaged approximately 82,000 unique sequences per sample versus about 31,547 in CVID samples.

Predominantly Caucasian heritage was noted among both the CVID patients and the healthy controls. Heparinized peripheral whole blood samples of roughly 5 to 8 ml were obtained from each donor. TCRbeta CDR3 repertoires were sequenced from genomic DNA of adults with common variable immune deficiency (CVID) and healthy adult controls. The control group comprised around 22 healthy adult volunteers, around twelve female and 10 male, aged roughly 23 to 70 years with a mean age of approximately 30. Diluted blood was density-centrifuged over Hypaque 1077 or Ficoll-Paque to isolate peripheral blood mononuclear cells. Unsorted mononuclear cells served as the source of genomic DNA, which was extracted either by Qiagen column purification or by a centrifugation-based method. For sequencing, equivalent amounts of genomic DNA were input from CVID and control samples. For every sample, a 60 bp segment covering the rearranged TCRbeta CDR3 region was amplified and then sequenced. The immunoSEQ assay, a bias-corrected multiplex PCR with high-throughput sequencing, was employed for TCRbeta amplification. For the original study's pipeline: Every unique nucleotide sequence was considered a clone and was annotated with V, D and J genes, copy number and frequency. Sequences were labeled productive if in frame, and non-productive if out of frame or containing stop codons. As previously described, Shannon's entropy was used to calculate clonality. The predicted amino acid sequences of productive clones were used to derive the mean CDR3 Kyte-Doolittle hydropathy. Hierarchical clustering of scaled V gene usage was performed with the R hclust function using Manhattan distance and complete linkage. Sharing of clones by CDR3 amino acid sequence was evaluated through resampling of 12 repertoires per group over 100 rounds. The repertoires were searched for approximately 72 published EBV-specific TCRbeta sequences and roughly 250 published CMV-specific TCRbeta sequences. A couple of CVID samples yielding fewer than 10,000 sequences were excluded from analysis, leaving approximately 46 CVID repertoires. TCRdb re-hosts the immuneACCESS table, in-frame sequences only. Its copies lack some clones; in the studies checked, an unresolved V gene accounts for under half of them, and the cause for the rest is not known. V, J and clone size derive from that table, while D and trimming were established from the DNA sequence. The sample features about 39,000 clones, and none is a singleton. Together, the top ten hold less than 3% of the sample.

Germline trimming amounts to 3 bases on V and 4 bases on J, with 8 as the count of junction bases outside the gene matches. The CDR1 and CDR2 encoded by the germline V gene are KGHSH and LQKENI. The CDR3 goes from the cysteine to the phenylalanine over 16 residues. Shown are 39 bases from within the CDR3, in frame from base 1. This clone was counted many times. It has no known antigen specificity. With the read ending 3 residues before the CDR3 end, the germline J gene is used to fill in that end. The sample consisted of peripheral blood mononuclear cells. The sequence was collected from a person aged 18 to 70 in good health. The rearranged chain carries TRBV18 and TRBJ2-3, and 9 junction bases match TRBD2. The CDR3 corresponds to CASSPLSGRRADTQYF. The covered CDR3 bases are TGTGCCAGCTCACCCCTAAGCGGGAGGAGGGCAGATACG.